This T cell receptor (beta chain) came from a study of cytomegalovirus exposure and HLA in healthy donors. Overall study findings and caveats: Presence/absence analysis assumed near-uniform sequencing depth across donors. Later analysis associated a missense DCLRE1C variant with TCR beta V- and J-gene trimming. Reports described diagnosis of cytomegalovirus status by the classifier as highly specific and sensitive.

Primers included in the PCR were 60 Vbeta and 13 Jbeta primers. Authors' processing steps: Roughly 80 million unique TCR beta chains, 9 million to 12 million shared, were counted in a later analysis. TCRdb keeps only in-frame clones here, not all; method: immunoSEQ multiplex PCR. V and J calls and clone size follow that table, whereas D and trimming were derived from the DNA. The table lists about 80,000 clones, around two thirds of them singletons. The V segment lost 3 bases and the J segment 4 bases; nucleotides outside the gene matches: 8. CDR1 is MDHEN, CDR2 SYDVKM, per germline. This CDR3 spans 15 amino acids. With regard to this clone: Antigen specificity is unknown.

The specimen was PBMCs. This chain connects TRBV28 to TRBJ1-2; 7 nucleotides match TRBD1. This TCR was sampled from a woman in her fifties or sixties in good health and CMV-seropositive. This chain's CDR3 is CASSFSTGSTYGYTF. The CDR3 DNA is TGTGCCAGCAGTTTCTCGACAGGGAGTACCTATGGCTACACCTTC.